These 18 T cell receptor beta chains share one sample of origin, sequenced in a study of blood T cell repertoires in COVID-19 (dated by TCRdb to about 2020). The library came from the immunoSEQ multiplex PCR assay. TCRdb's version of the immuneACCESS table is confined to in-frame rearrangements and falls short of the full clone set. An unresolved V gene accounts for under half of the shortfall where checked; the remainder is of unknown origin. The sample contains about 65,000 clones, over 85% of them found a single time. The top ten clonotypes cover 2.9% of the sample. The sample taken for sequencing was peripheral blood. These receptors were taken from a man between 65 and 85 years old with active COVID-19.

The chain carries TRBV18 and TRBJ1-4; D might be TRBD1 (6 bases). V dropped 5 bases and J dropped 0 bases, with 13 bases sitting between them. Germline loops: CDR1 KGHSH, CDR2 LQKENI. CDR3 size: 16 residues. The CDR3 here is CASSSRTAATNEKLFF. CDR3 DNA: TGTGCCAGCTCATCTAGGACAGCTGCAACTAATGAAAAACTGTTTTTT.

The rearrangement uses TRBV5-1 and TRBJ2-3; the match to TRBD2 covers 8 bases. Germline V gives CDR1 SGHRS, CDR2 YFSETQ. This CDR3 has 13 amino acids. V was clipped by 6 bases and J by 8 bases; unmatched bases: 8. As DNA, the CDR3 is TGCGCCAGCACGGATAGCGGGACACCTACGCAGTATTTT. It specifies CASTDSGTPTQYF. The full variable domain, in which reference TRBV5-1 and TRBJ2-3 provide the parts outside the CDR3, is KAGVTQTPRYLIKTRGQQVTLSCSPISGHRSVSWYQQTPGQGLQFLFEYFSETQRNKGNFPGRFSGRQFSNSRSEMNVSTLELGDSALYLCASTDSGTPTQYFGPGTRLTVL.

J is TRBJ1-2 and V is TRBV5-4; D is unclear. Germline V gene lookup returns CDR1 SGHNT and CDR2 YYREEE (reference sequence). The CDR3 covers 13 residues. Deletions cut 1 base from V and 2 bases from J, with 6 bases between. The CDR3 loop is CASSLTENYGYTF. The CDR3 DNA is TGTGCCAGCAGCTTGACCGAGAACTATGGCTACACCTTC.

V usage is TRBV5-4 and J usage is TRBJ2-3; 12 positions agree with TRBD2. The germline CDR1 and CDR2 sequences are SGHNT and YYREEE (reference sequence). Trimming removed 0 bases from V and 2 bases from J; junction bases left unmatched: 4. This CDR3 is 17 amino acids long. CDR3 in amino acids: CASSLALAGGTTDTQYF. Here the CDR3 DNA reads TGTGCCAGCAGCTTGGCCCTAGCGGGGGGGACCACAGATACGCAGTATTTT.

The genes are TRBV6-2 or TRBV6-3 and TRBJ1-2; D not certain. Trimming stripped 6 bases from V and 3 bases from J, with 11 bases between. Germline V gives CDR1 MNHEY, CDR2 SVGEGT. The CDR3 is made up of 13 amino acids. The CDR3 DNA reads TGTGCCAGCAGCCCCGCAGGCTACTATGGCTACACCTTC. Translated: CASSPAGYYGYTF.

The chain uses TRBV6-2 or TRBV6-3 and TRBJ1-1; TRBD1 might be the D (5 bases). This CDR3 spans 15 amino acids. Trimming took off 2 bases at V and 5 bases at J, with 15 bases between the two ends. Looked up from germline, CDR1 is MNHEY and CDR2 is SVGEGT. The CDR3 region has the DNA TGTGCCAGCAGTTACCCTCCGGGGGTCGGGACTGAAGCTTTCTTT. Translation gives CASSYPPGVGTEAFF.

V is TRBV4-1 and J is TRBJ2-3; 8 bases are shared with TRBD2. The trim removed 6 bases at V and 7 bases at J, leaving 6 bases unmatched. The germline V gene encodes CDR1 MGHRA and CDR2 YSYEKL. The CDR3 consists of 13 residues. The CDR3 region is CASRIAGPHTQYF. The CDR3 DNA reads TGCGCCAGCAGAATAGCGGGGCCTCATACGCAGTATTTT.

This rearrangement joins TRBV5-1 to TRBJ1-2; D possibly corresponds to TRBD1 (6 bases). V gave up 1 base and J gave up 4 bases, with 11 bases separating them. Germline-derived CDR1 and CDR2 are SGHRS and YFSETQ. This CDR3 is 14 amino acids long. CDR3 in amino acids: CASSLTAGAYGYTF. CDR3 in DNA: TGCGCCAGCAGCTTGACGGCAGGGGCCTATGGCTACACCTTC.

V and J are TRBV29-1 and TRBJ2-3; 8 nucleotides agree with TRBD1. The CDR3 consists of 13 residues. The junction had 6 bases not matched to a gene; V was cut back by 6 bases and J by 4 bases. CDR1 and CDR2 (germline): SQVTM, ANQGSEA. The CDR3, as DNA: TGCAGCGTAGCTCAGACAGGGGCAGATACGCAGTATTTT. Its protein is CSVAQTGADTQYF.

The J gene is TRBJ2-5, the V gene TRBV5-1; the match to TRBD1 covers 7 bases. This CDR3 contains 15 residues. Germline CDR1 SGHRS, CDR2 YFSETQ. V was pared by 4 bases and J by 0 bases, with 6 bases of the junction left unmatched. The CDR3 protein is CASSPQTGYQETQYF. CDR3 DNA: TGCGCCAGCAGCCCCCAGACAGGGTACCAAGAGACCCAGTACTTC.

V is TRBV27 and J is TRBJ1-1; D remains ambiguous. The germline V gene has CDR1 MNHEY and CDR2 SMNVEV (reference sequence). There are 13 residues in the CDR3. The V end lost 5 bases, the J end lost 0 bases, and 7 bases lay between the germline ends. Here the CDR3 DNA reads TGTGCCAGCAGTCCTGGCATGAACACTGAAGCTTTCTTT. This translates into CASSPGMNTEAFF.

This clone was recorded once. The rearrangement uses TRBV2 and TRBJ1-5; D call uncertain. The germline V and J ends were trimmed by 5 bases and 0 bases, with 14 bases remaining between them. CDR1 and CDR2 (germline): SNHLY, FYNNEI. The CDR3 is made up of 16 amino acids. The CDR3 DNA reads as TGTGCCAGCAGTCGATTTTCTCCGGGTAGCAATCAGCCCCAGCATTTT. It encodes CASSRFSPGSNQPQHF.

This chain connects TRBV29-1 to TRBJ2-7, with 7 bases identical to TRBD2. J gave up 6 bases and V 4 bases, and 9 bases lay outside the gene matches. This CDR3 has 13 residues. Germline CDR1 SQVTM, CDR2 ANQGSEA. CDR3 sequence (DNA): TGCAGCGTTGTAGGTGGGGGGGTATCCGAGCAGTACTTC. This sequence encodes CSVVGGGVSEQYF.

J is TRBJ2-5 and V is TRBV9; TRBD1 matches at 9 bases. V was pared by 4 bases and J by 5 bases, with 6 bases of the junction left unmatched. CDR1 SGDLS and CDR2 YYNGEE come from the germline V gene. This CDR3 has 14 residues. The CDR3 loop is CASSPRDRVETQYF. The CDR3 DNA reads as TGTGCCAGCAGCCCCCGGGACAGGGTCGAGACCCAGTACTTC.

The sample holds one count of this clone. V and J are TRBV19 and TRBJ1-5; D unclear. Looked up from germline, CDR1 is LNHDA and CDR2 is SQIVND (reference sequence). V shed 6 bases and J shed 3 bases, with 15 bases lying between them. This CDR3 spans 15 amino acids. The CDR3, as DNA: TGTGCCAGTAGCACAGCCAGGCAGCTCAATCAGCCCCAGCATTTT. This sequence encodes CASSTARQLNQPQHF.

V and J are TRBV7-2 and TRBJ1-2; TRBD1 is a possible D gene (6 bases). CDR1 and CDR2 (germline): SGHTA, FQGNSA. CDR3 length: 15 amino acids. Trimming removed 5 bases at V and 6 bases at J, with 19 bases between. CDR3 sequence: CASSQGPVTGDGYTF. CDR3 DNA sequence: TGTGCCAGCAGCCAAGGGCCAGTGACAGGCGATGGCTACACCTTC.

The chain joins TRBV15 to TRBJ2-1; TRBD1 matches at 7 bases. V lost 0 bases and J lost 8; bases outside the gene matches: 7. The CDR3 is 15 amino acids. In germline, CDR1 is LNHNV, CDR2 YYDKDF (reference sequence). This CDR3 reads CATSRDVTGPHEQFF. The CDR3 bases are TGTGCCACCAGCAGAGATGTGACAGGGCCGCATGAGCAGTTCTTC.

The rearrangement joins TRBV5-1 to TRBJ2-7, with 7 bases that match TRBD2. The CDR3 sequence is 14 residues long. The ends lost 7 bases at V and 6 bases at J; junction bases unmatched: 13. Germline CDR1 is SGHRS and CDR2 is YFSETQ. CDR3 in amino acids: CASAIPGGRGEQYF. As DNA, the CDR3 is TGCGCCAGCGCGATCCCCGGGGGGAGGGGCGAGCAGTACTTC.